This T cell receptor beta chain was captured in a study of blood T cell repertoires in COVID-19 (dated by TCRdb to the early 2020s). With respect to the entire study: The collaborator samples originated in the United States, Italy and Spain and spanned the acute and convalescent phases of COVID-19. The repertoires were made available in a free public database intended to serve as a resource for research on the immune response to SARS-CoV-2. The prospective study material was composed of cDNA or gDNA derived from T cells, B-cell-depleted T cells, or PBMCs. Where available, HLA class I and class II types were obtained from metadata supplied by the sample provider rather than from assay-based typing. Samples came from the ongoing ImmuneRACE study (first 160 participants) plus 1,254 subjects from 6 global collaborators. Nearly every sample came with metadata listing a de-identified subject ID, COVID-19 status, age in years and sex. Deeply sampled blood TCRbeta repertoires from subjects exposed to, actively infected with, or recovered from COVID-19 were included in the dataset. Overall results and qualifications from the work: Clinical and demographic metadata were provided uncurated, with the amount varying by source and participant.

TCRbeta CDR3 regions were amplified from genomic DNA by means of the immunoSEQ Assay, a bias-controlled multiplex PCR. Per the source publication's procedure: The number of nucleated cells in each sample was estimated by amplification of reference gene primers within the assay. Sequence reads were collapsed and filtered to measure the absolute abundance of every unique TCRbeta CDR3 rearrangement. Productive Simpson clonality was computed per sample as the square root of Simpson's diversity index over productive rearrangements. This is the immuneACCESS table as TCRdb keeps it, with only in-frame sequences that have V and J called. A part of the clones is gone; compared with another copy, unresolved V genes explain less than half, and the rest is unexplained. From that table come the V and J calls and clone size; the DNA was used to work out D and trimming. This sample gives 150,000 to 200,000 clones in total; about 88% of them show up just once. The ten largest clonotypes hold roughly 19% of the sample.

Collaborating institutions collected whole blood in K2EDTA tubes following their own protocols. For TCRbeta analysis, collaborators shipped samples in one of three forms: frozen whole blood, isolated PBMCs, or DNA extracted from either of those sample types. This clone was recorded once. The antigen it recognizes is unknown. No base qualities exist here, and no much larger clone lies one base off it. From its cysteine to its phenylalanine, the CDR3 spans 12 amino acids. The CDR3 DNA has 36 bases and is translated from base 1. The germline V gene (reference sequence) provides CDR1 SGHNT and CDR2 YYREEE. V ends up 0 bases short and J 8 bases short, with an unmatched junction base count of 1.

The TCR originated in an elderly woman with acute or convalescent COVID-19. The chain joins TRBV5-4 to TRBJ1-2; a stretch of 7 junction bases matches TRBD1. The sequencing sample was made of peripheral blood. The DNA is as follows: TGTGCCAGCAGCTTGGACAGGGGCGGCTACACCTTC. Its translation is CASSLDRGGYTF.